This TCR beta chain originates from a study of T cell responses to AZD1222 COVID-19 vaccine. Clones were read by immunoSEQ multiplex PCR, and TCRdb kept only the in-frame ones, dropping some. Altogether approximately 13,000 clones are present, approximately 80% being singletons, with the ten largest covering 39%. CDR1 and CDR2 from the germline V gene are MDHEN and SYDVKM. Between the trimmed V and J ends, which lost 6 bases and 1 base, there was a span of 9 bases. The CDR3 contains 13 residues. The source material was peripheral blood, sampled 28 days after the second AZD1222 dose. The clonotype originates from an adult who received the AZD1222 COVID-19 vaccine. V is TRBV28 and J is TRBJ1-2; tentatively, D is TRBD1 (6 bases). DNA of the CDR3: TGTGCCAGCAGGAAGGACAGTAACTATGGCTACACCTTC. Translated, it gives CASRKDSNYGYTF.